This TCR beta chain was recovered during a study of shared clonotypes between healthy human individuals. Looking at the study overall: Participating donors consisted of two women and a few men aged 18 to 49.

This clone was detected ten times or more. The CDR3 runs to 13 residues. Germline V gives CDR1 MNHNY, CDR2 SVGAGI (reference sequence). V was trimmed by 4 bases and J by 1 base, leaving 7 bases between them. The table came from immunoSEQ multiplex PCR; TCRdb's copy has only in-frame clones and leaves some out. The sample consists of about 1.1 million clones, roughly 77% of them appearing once. Sequences were obtained from memory CD4+ T cells from PBMCs. Subset: CD45RA-negative fraction. The chain recombines TRBV6-6 with TRBJ1-1, with TRBD1 as a possible D gene (6 bases). The sequence was collected from a man aged 18 to 29 in good health. Some clones in this sample may be carry-over from other donors' samples. The CDR3 protein is CASSLTGNTEAFF. The CDR3 DNA follows: TGTGCCAGCAGTTTGACAGGGAACACTGAAGCTTTCTTT.